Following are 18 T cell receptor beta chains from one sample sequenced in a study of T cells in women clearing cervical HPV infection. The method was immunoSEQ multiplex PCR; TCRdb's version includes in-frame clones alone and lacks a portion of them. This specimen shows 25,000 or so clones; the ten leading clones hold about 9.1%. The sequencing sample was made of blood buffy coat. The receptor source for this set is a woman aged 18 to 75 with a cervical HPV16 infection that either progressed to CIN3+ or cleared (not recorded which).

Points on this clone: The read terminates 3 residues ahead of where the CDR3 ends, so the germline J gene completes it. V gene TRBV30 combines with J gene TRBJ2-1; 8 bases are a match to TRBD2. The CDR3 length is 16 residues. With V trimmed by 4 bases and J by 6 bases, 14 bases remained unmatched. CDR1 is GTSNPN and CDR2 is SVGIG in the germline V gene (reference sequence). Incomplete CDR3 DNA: TGTGCCTGGACGGTAACAAGCGGGAGTTATGGCAATGAG. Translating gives CAWTVTSGSYGNE. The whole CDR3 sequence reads CAWTVTSGSYGNEQFF.

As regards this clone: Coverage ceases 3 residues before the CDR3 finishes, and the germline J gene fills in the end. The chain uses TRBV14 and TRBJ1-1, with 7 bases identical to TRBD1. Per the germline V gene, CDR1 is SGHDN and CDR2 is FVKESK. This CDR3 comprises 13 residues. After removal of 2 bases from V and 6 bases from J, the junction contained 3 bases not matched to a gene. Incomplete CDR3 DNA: TGTGCCAGCAGCCAAAGGACAGGTTCTGAA. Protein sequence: CASSQRTGSE. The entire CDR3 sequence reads CASSQRTGSEAFF. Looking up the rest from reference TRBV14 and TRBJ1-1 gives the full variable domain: EAGVTQFPSHSVIEKGQTVTLRCDPISGHDNLYWYRRVMGKEIKFLLHFVKESKQDESGMPNNRFLAERTGGTYSTLKVQPAELEDSGVYFCASSQRTGSEAFFGQGTRLTVV.

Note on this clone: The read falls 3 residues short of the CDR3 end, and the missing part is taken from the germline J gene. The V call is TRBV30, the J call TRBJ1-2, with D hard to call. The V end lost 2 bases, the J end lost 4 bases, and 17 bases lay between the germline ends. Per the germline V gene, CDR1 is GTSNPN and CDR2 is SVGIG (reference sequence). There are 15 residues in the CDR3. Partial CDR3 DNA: TGTGCCTGGAGTAAGGTCAGGATATCCTCCTATGGC. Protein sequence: CAWSKVRISSYG. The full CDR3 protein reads CAWSKVRISSYGYTF.

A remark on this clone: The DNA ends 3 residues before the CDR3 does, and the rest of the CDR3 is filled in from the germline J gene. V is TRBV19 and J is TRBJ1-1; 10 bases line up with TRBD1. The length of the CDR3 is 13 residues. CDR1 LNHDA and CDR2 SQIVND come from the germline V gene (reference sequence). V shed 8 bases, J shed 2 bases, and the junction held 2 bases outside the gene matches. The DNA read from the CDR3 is TGTGCCAGTTTGACAGGGGGCAACACTGAA. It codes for CASLTGGNTE. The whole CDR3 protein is CASLTGGNTEAFF.

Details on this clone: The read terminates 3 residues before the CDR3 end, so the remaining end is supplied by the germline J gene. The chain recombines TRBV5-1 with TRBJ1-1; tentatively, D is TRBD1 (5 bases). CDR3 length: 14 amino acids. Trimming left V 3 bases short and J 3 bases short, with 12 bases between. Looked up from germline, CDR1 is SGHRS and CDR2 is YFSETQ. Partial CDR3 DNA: TGCGCCAGCAGCTCACAGGCTCGGGACACTGAA. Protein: CASSSQARDTE. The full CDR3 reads CASSSQARDTEAFF.

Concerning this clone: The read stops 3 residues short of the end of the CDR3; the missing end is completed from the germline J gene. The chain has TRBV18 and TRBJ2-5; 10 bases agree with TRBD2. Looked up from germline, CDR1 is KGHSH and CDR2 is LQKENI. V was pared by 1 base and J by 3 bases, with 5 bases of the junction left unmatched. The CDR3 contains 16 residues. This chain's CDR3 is CASSPQAGGAEETQYF. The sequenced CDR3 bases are TGTGCCAGCTCACCACAAGCGGGGGGGGCCGAAGAGACC.

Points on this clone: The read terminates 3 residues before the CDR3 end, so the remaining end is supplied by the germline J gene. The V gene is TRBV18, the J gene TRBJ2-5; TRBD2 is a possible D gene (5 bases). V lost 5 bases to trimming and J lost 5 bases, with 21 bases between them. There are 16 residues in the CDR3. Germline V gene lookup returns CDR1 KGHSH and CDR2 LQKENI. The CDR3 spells CASSSKRSVLGETQYF. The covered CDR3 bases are TGTGCCAGCTCATCAAAGAGAAGCGTACTAGGGGAGACC.

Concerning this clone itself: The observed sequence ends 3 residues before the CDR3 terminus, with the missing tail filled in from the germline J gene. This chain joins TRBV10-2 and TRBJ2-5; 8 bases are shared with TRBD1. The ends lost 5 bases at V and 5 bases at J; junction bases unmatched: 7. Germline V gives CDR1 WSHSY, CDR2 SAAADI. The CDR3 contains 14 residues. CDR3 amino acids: CASSNSRTGETQYF. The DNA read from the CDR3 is TGCGCCAGCAGTAACTCTCGGACAGGGGAGACC.

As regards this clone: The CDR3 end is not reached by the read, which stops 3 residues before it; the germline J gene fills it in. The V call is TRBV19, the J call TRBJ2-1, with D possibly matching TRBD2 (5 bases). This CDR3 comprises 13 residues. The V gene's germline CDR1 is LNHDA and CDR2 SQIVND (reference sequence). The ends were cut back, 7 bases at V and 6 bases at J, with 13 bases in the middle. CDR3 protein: CASMAPAGNEQFF. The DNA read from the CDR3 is TGTGCCAGTATGGCTCCCGCGGGCAATGAG. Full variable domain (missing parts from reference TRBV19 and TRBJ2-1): DGGITQSPKYLFRKEGQNVTLSCEQNLNHDAMYWYRQDPGQGLRLIYYSQIVNDFQKGDIAEGYSVSREKKESFPLTVTSAQKNPTAFYLCASMAPAGNEQFFGPGTRLTVL.

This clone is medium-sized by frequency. CDR3 region: CASSVTQGMNTEAFF. The sequenced part of the CDR3 DNA is TGTGCCAGCAGTGTGACACAGGGGATGAACACTGAA. The rearrangement joins TRBV2 to TRBJ1-1; 7 bases are shared with TRBD1. The read ends 3 residues early relative to the CDR3; the germline J gene fills the gap. Germline trimming cut 4 bases from V and 0 bases from J; bases unmatched to any gene: 5. CDR3 length: 15 residues. CDR1 is SNHLY, CDR2 FYNNEI, per germline.

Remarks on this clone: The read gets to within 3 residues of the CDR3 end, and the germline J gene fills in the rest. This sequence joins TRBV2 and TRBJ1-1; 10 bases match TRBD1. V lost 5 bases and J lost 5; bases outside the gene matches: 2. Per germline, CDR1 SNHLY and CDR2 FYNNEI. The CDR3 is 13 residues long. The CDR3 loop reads CASSRDRGTEAFF. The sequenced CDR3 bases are TGTGCCAGCAGTCGGGACAGGGGTACTGAA.

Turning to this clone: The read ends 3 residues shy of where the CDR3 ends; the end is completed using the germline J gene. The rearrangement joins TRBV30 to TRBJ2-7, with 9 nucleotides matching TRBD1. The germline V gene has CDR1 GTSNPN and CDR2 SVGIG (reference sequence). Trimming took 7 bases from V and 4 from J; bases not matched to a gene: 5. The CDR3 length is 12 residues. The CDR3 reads CALDRGGYEQYF. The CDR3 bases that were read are TGTGCCTTGGACAGGGGTGGTTACGAG.

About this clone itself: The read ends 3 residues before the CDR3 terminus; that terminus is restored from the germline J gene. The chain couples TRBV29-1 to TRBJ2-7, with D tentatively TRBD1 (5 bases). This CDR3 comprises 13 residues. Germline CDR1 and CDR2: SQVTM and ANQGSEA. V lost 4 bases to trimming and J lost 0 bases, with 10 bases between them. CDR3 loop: CSVARASSYEQYF. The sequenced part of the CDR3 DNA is TGCAGCGTTGCCAGGGCGAGCTCCTACGAG.

The part of the CDR3 DNA that was read is TGTGCCAGCAGCTTAATGGGTAACAGAAGAGATACG. This translates into CASSLMGNRRDT. The whole CDR3 region reads CASSLMGNRRDTQYF. The chain couples TRBV7-2 to TRBJ2-3; no clear D. Read sequence stops 3 residues before the CDR3 end, and the germline J gene provides the missing end. Trimming took 2 bases from V and 5 from J, leaving 14 bases between them. Germline assignment: CDR1 SGHTA and CDR2 FQGNSA. There are 15 residues in the CDR3. Full variable domain (remainder filled in from reference TRBV7-2 and TRBJ2-3): GAGVSQSPSNKVTEKGKDVELRCDPISGHTALYWYRQSLGQGLEFLIYFQGNSAPDKSGLPSDRFSAERTGGSVSTLTIQRTQQEDSAVYLCASSLMGNRRDTQYFGPGTRLTVL.

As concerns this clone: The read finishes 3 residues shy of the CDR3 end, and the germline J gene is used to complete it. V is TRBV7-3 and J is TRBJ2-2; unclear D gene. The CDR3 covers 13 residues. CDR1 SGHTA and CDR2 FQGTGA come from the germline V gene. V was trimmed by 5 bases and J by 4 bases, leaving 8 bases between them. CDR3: CASSARGTGELFF. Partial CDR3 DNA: TGTGCCAGCAGCGCGCGTGGCACCGGGGAG.

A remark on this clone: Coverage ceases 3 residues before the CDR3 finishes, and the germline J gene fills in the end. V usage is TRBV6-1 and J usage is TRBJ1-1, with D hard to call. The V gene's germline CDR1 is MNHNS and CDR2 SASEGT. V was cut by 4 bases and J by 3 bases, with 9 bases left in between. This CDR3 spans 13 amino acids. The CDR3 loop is CASSGTYYTEAFF. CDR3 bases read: TGTGCCAGCAGTGGAACCTACTACACTGAA.

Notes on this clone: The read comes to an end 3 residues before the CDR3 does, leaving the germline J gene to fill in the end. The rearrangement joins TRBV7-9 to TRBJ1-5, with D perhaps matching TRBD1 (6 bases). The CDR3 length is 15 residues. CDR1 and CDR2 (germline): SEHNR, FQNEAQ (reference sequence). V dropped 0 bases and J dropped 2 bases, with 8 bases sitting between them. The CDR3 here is CASSLAGGGNQPQHF. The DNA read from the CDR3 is TGTGCCAGCAGCTTAGCAGGGGGTGGCAATCAGCCC.

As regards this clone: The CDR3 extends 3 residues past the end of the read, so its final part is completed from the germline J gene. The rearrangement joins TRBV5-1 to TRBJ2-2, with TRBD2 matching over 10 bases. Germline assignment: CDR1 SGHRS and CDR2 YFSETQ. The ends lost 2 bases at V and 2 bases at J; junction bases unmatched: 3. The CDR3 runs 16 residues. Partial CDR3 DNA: TGCGCCAGCAGCTTCTCTAGCGGGGGTAACACCGGGGAG. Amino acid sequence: CASSFSSGGNTGE. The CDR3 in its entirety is CASSFSSGGNTGELFF. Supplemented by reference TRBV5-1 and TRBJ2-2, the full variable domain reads KAGVTQTPRYLIKTRGQQVTLSCSPISGHRSVSWYQQTPGQGLQFLFEYFSETQRNKGNFPGRFSGRQFSNSRSEMNVSTLELGDSALYLCASSFSSGGNTGELFFGEGSRLTVL.